The present entry profiles one T cell receptor (beta chain) with its context. The target antigen is unknown. CDR3 length equals 14 residues. This sample is part of a study of T cells in Graves' hyperthyroidism and ophthalmopathy. About the study: It was at initial diagnosis, before any treatment, that peripheral blood was collected. General study findings and limits: Most clonotypes expanded in thyroid above 0.001 were likewise present in blood.

The CDR3 regions of TCR beta were amplified from RNA transcripts. With the HTBI primer set, the TCR CDR3 went through a first round of RT-PCR. One entry per CDR3 protein, called by TCRdb with MiXCR from the multiplex PCR reads. This sample has 660,000 or so distinct CDR3 sequences, with less than 25% found just once. Specimen: blood. The chain employs TRBV3-2 and TRBJ2-7; the table calls TRBD1, which could not be checked here. TRBV3-2 is reported as a pseudogene. The TCR sequence derives from a man aged 30 to 39 with Graves' ophthalmopathy. The CDR3, as DNA: TGTGCCAGCACCAGGGTCGCGGGGCCCTACGAGCAGTACTTC. Translating gives CASTRVAGPYEQYF.